These 29 T cell receptor beta chains originate from one sample sequenced in a study of shared clonotypes between healthy human individuals. Sequencing was performed with immunoSEQ multiplex PCR; in TCRdb, only in-frame clones are kept and a portion is missing. The sample has about 2 million clones, 85% to 95% seen once. It was CD45RO-negative cells, positively selected for CCR7, that made up naive CD8 cells, with terminally differentiated effector memory CD45RA+ cells excluded. The sample consisted of naive CD8+ T cells sorted from blood. All receptors derive from a man between 18 and 35 years old in good health.

This clone was seen a few times. This chain links TRBV2 with TRBJ1-1, with D unresolved. The CDR3 consists of 12 residues. V gave up 9 bases and J gave up 3 bases, with 11 bases separating them. Looked up from germline, CDR1 is SNHLY and CDR2 is FYNNEI. Here the CDR3 DNA reads TGTGCCAGTATCACCCAAGACACTGAAGCTTTCTTT. It translates to CASITQDTEAFF.

A word on this clone: In the same sample, other DNA sequences code for this CDR3. This chain joins TRBV6-5 and TRBJ2-3, with D perhaps matching TRBD2 (5 bases). CDR3 size: 15 residues. Deletions cut 6 bases from V and 1 base from J, with 14 bases between. The germline V gene encodes CDR1 MNHEY and CDR2 SVGAGI. CDR3 sequence (DNA): TGTGCCAGCAGCCTTCTTGCGGGCGGCACAGATACGCAGTATTTT. This codes for CASSLLAGGTDTQYF.

The chain links TRBV28 to TRBJ1-2, with unresolved D. V lost 3 bases, J lost 4 bases, and 6 bases lay in between. Germline CDR1 reads MDHEN; CDR2 reads SYDVKM. This CDR3 contains 12 residues. In DNA, the CDR3 is TGTGCCAGCAGTTTCGGGGTCTATGGCTACACCTTC. Protein sequence: CASSFGVYGYTF.

This chain connects TRBV4-1 to TRBJ2-7, with D possibly being TRBD2 (6 bases). Trimming pared 4 bases from V and 3 bases from J, leaving 13 bases between. CDR1 is MGHRA and CDR2 is YSYEKL in the germline V gene. This CDR3 comprises 14 residues. Written as DNA, the CDR3 is TGCGCCAGCAGCCCCGACTCGGGGGTCTACGAGCAGTACTTC. Translation: CASSPDSGVYEQYF.

This chain uses TRBV28 with TRBJ1-2, with 7 bases fitting TRBD1. The CDR3 contains 11 residues. Germline lookup yields CDR1 MDHEN and CDR2 SYDVKM. CDR3 nucleotides: TGTTCCACAGGGGATTCCTATGGCTACACCTTC. It codes for CSTGDSYGYTF.

The gene calls are TRBV6-1 and TRBJ1-1; D is perhaps TRBD1 (5 bases). The germline gives CDR1 MNHNS, CDR2 SASEGT. The CDR3 contains 15 residues. With 0 bases removed from V and 10 bases from J, the gap between germline ends came to 18 bases. Here the CDR3 DNA reads TGTGCCAGCAGTGAAGCTATGGGACTCACCTCCCGAGCTTTCTTT. It yields the protein CASSEAMGLTSRAFF.

This rearrangement joins TRBV11-2 to TRBJ1-1; TRBD1 aligns across 8 bases. This CDR3 spans 14 amino acids. Germline CDR1 and CDR2: SGHAT and FQNNGV. The V gene end was trimmed by 5 bases and the J gene end by 10 bases; junction bases not matched to a gene: 12. The CDR3 DNA is TGTGCCAGCAGCAAATCGGACAGGGTCGAGGGAGCTTTCTTT. Encoded protein: CASSKSDRVEGAFF.

This rearrangement joins TRBV9 to TRBJ2-7; D gene unclear. Trimming stripped 2 bases from V and 5 bases from J, with 11 bases between. Germline CDR1 SGDLS, CDR2 YYNGEE. The CDR3 is 13 amino acids. Here the CDR3 DNA reads TGTGCCAGCAGCGTTGGGGTGATCGACGAGCAGTACTTC. Protein product: CASSVGVIDEQYF. Supplemented by reference TRBV9 and TRBJ2-7, the full variable domain reads DSGVTQTPKHLITATGQRVTLRCSPRSGDLSVYWYQQSLDQGLQFLIQYYNGEERAKGNILERFSAQQFPDLHSELNLSSLELGDSALYFCASSVGVIDEQYFGPGTRLTVT.

This clone came up once. This rearrangement joins TRBV5-5 to TRBJ2-7, with 7 bases identical to TRBD2. CDR3 size: 16 residues. V shed 3 bases and J 4 bases; nucleotides not matched to a gene: 13. Germline-derived CDR1 and CDR2 are SGHKS and YYEKEE (reference sequence). CDR3 DNA: TGTGCCAGCAGCTACTCATCGGGGGGTTTTGTATACGAGCAGTACTTC. Amino acids: CASSYSSGGFVYEQYF.

J is TRBJ2-2 and V is TRBV5-4, with D perhaps TRBD2 (6 bases). The germline gives CDR1 SGHNT, CDR2 YYREEE (reference sequence). With 1 base removed from V and 2 bases from J, the gap between germline ends came to 9 bases. The length of the CDR3 is 15 residues. The CDR3 loop is CASSLLGGNTGELFF. CDR3 nucleotides: TGTGCCAGCAGCTTGCTCGGGGGTAACACCGGGGAGCTGTTTTTT.

The rearrangement uses TRBV7-2 and TRBJ2-4; 13 positions match TRBD2. With V trimmed by 5 bases and J by 3 bases, 10 bases remained unmatched. Germline values: CDR1 SGHTA, CDR2 FQGNSA. The CDR3 is 18 residues long. CDR3 DNA: TGTGCCAGCAGCCTACTAGCGGGAGGGCCGTGGGACAAAAACATTCAGTACTTC. Its translation: CASSLLAGGPWDKNIQYF.

The genes are TRBV15 and TRBJ2-7, with TRBD2 matching 7 bases. V dropped 5 bases and J dropped 5; count of bases not matched to a gene: 12. The CDR3 runs 15 residues. In germline, CDR1 is LNHNV, CDR2 YYDKDF (reference sequence). The CDR3 spells CATSPFREGGNEQYF. CDR3 in DNA: TGTGCCACCAGCCCCTTCAGGGAGGGAGGCAACGAGCAGTACTTC.

The chain employs TRBV5-8 and TRBJ2-3, with a possible D match to TRBD2 (6 bases). This CDR3 comprises 14 residues. The V gene lost 7 bases and the J gene lost 0 bases, with 12 bases spanning the gap. Germline assignment: CDR1 SGHTS and CDR2 YDEGEE. The CDR3 DNA reads as TGTGCCAGCTCCGAGGGACTCAGCACAGATACGCAGTATTTT. This encodes CASSEGLSTDTQYF.

This chain uses TRBV30 with TRBJ2-7, with TRBD2 matching 10 bases. The length of the CDR3 is 13 residues. CDR1 is GTSNPN, CDR2 SVGIG, per germline (reference sequence). V was pared by 4 bases and J by 7 bases, with 7 bases of the junction left unmatched. For the CDR3, the DNA is TGTGCCTGGACCCTAGCGGGAGCTAGAGAGCAGTACTTC. Translated: CAWTLAGAREQYF.

This chain connects TRBV28 to TRBJ2-7; TRBD1 aligns across 7 bases. This CDR3 spans 15 amino acids. Germline V lookup: CDR1 MDHEN, CDR2 SYDVKM. The junction had 11 bases not matched to a gene; V was cut back by 6 bases and J by 3 bases. The CDR3 DNA reads as TGTGCCAGCAGAGCGACAGGGTCCTTGTTCTACGAGCAGTACTTC. Protein sequence: CASRATGSLFYEQYF.

The chain combines TRBV19 with TRBJ1-1, with D maybe TRBD1 (6 bases). Germline V lookup: CDR1 LNHDA, CDR2 SQIVND (reference sequence). V dropped 3 bases and J dropped 4 bases, with 12 bases sitting between them. This CDR3 is 14 amino acids long. Written as DNA, the CDR3 is TGTGCCAGTAGTATTTCGGGGGCGCGCACTGAAGCTTTCTTT. Residues: CASSISGARTEAFF.

J is TRBJ1-5 and V is TRBV6-1, with TRBD1 matching over 8 bases. V was pared by 2 bases and J by 7 bases, with 10 bases of the junction left unmatched. From germline, CDR1 is MNHNS and CDR2 SASEGT. The CDR3 length is 16 residues. CDR3 DNA: TGTGCCAGCAGTGAAAGAGACAGGGGATTTGGGCAGCCCCAGCATTTT. Amino acid sequence: CASSERDRGFGQPQHF.

The gene calls are TRBV6-1 and TRBJ2-2, with TRBD2 identical over 7 bases. The germline V gene has CDR1 MNHNS and CDR2 SASEGT. This CDR3 region has 13 residues. J gave up 2 bases and V 11 bases, and 5 bases lay outside the gene matches. CDR3 bases: TGTGCCGGGGGACTACACAACACCGGGGAGCTGTTTTTT. It encodes CAGGLHNTGELFF.

Notes on this clone: The sample carries other DNA sequences with the same CDR3. V gene TRBV4-3 combines with J gene TRBJ2-5, with D uncertain. Between the trimmed V and J ends, which lost 0 bases and 2 bases, there was a span of 10 bases. Per the germline V gene, CDR1 is LGHNA and CDR2 is YSLEER. The CDR3 spans 15 residues. CDR3 DNA: TGCGCCAGCAGCCAAGACGGACCAGAGCAAGAGACCCAGTACTTC. Amino acid sequence: CASSQDGPEQETQYF.

The chain couples TRBV5-1 to TRBJ2-7; tentatively, D is TRBD2 (6 bases). From germline, CDR1 is SGHRS and CDR2 YFSETQ. Trimming stripped 0 bases from V and 2 bases from J, with 15 bases between. This CDR3 spans 16 amino acids. CDR3 in DNA: TGCGCCAGCAGCTTGGCCGCTAGCGAGAAGGCCTACGAGCAGTACTTC. It is translated as CASSLAASEKAYEQYF.

The chain couples TRBV7-9 to TRBJ2-1, with 12 bases identical to TRBD1. The J segment lost 7 bases and the V segment lost 5 bases, leaving 9 bases of the junction unmatched. This CDR3 region has 16 residues. Germline V CDR1 and CDR2: SEHNR, FQNEAQ (reference sequence). CDR3 DNA: TGTGCCAGCAGCCCCGGGACAGGGGGCGTTGATAATGAGCAGTTCTTC. This sequence encodes CASSPGTGGVDNEQFF.

The chain has TRBV7-9 and TRBJ2-7; TRBD2 agrees at 9 bases. V lost 5 bases, J lost 6 bases, and 5 bases stayed unmatched. Germline V gene sequence: CDR1 SEHNR, CDR2 FQNEAQ (reference sequence). The CDR3 is 13 residues long. CDR3 residues: CASSPVSGSEQYF. The CDR3 bases are TGTGCCAGCAGCCCCGTTAGCGGGAGCGAGCAGTACTTC.

The chain recombines TRBV28 with TRBJ2-7; D not certain. The CDR3 runs to 14 residues. V was shortened by 3 bases and J by 1 base, with 10 bases between the two germline ends. CDR1 is MDHEN, CDR2 SYDVKM, per germline. CDR3 region: CASSFGHTSYEQYF. The CDR3 nucleotides read TGTGCCAGCAGTTTTGGGCACACTTCCTACGAGCAGTACTTC.

The CDR3 region has the DNA TGTGCCAGCAGTTTATCCGGACAGGGGTTTATCGCTAACTATGGCTACACCTTC. The encoded protein is CASSLSGQGFIANYGYTF. V gene TRBV27 combines with J gene TRBJ1-2, with TRBD1 matching 9 bases. Unmatched junction bases numbered 8, after V lost 0 bases and J lost 0 bases. Germline V gene data show CDR1 as MNHEY and CDR2 as SMNVEV (reference sequence). The CDR3 has 18 amino acids.

J is TRBJ1-2 and V is TRBV27; 7 bases are a match to TRBD1. CDR1 is MNHEY and CDR2 is SMNVEV in the germline V gene (reference sequence). The CDR3 runs 16 residues. Trimming cost V 0 bases and J 6 bases; bases outside gene matches: 10. The DNA of the CDR3 is TGTGCCAGCAGTTTATCCGTTTACGACAGGGTTGATGGCTACACCTTC. It is translated as CASSLSVYDRVDGYTF.

The chain links TRBV7-9 to TRBJ2-1; D possibly corresponds to TRBD1 (5 bases). Germline assignment: CDR1 SEHNR and CDR2 FQNEAQ (reference sequence). The CDR3 is made up of 16 amino acids. V was clipped by 6 bases and J by 4 bases, with 19 bases between them. CDR3 sequence (DNA): TGTGCCAGCAGTTCGACAGTAGGTGACTTTTACAATGAGCAGTTCTTC. Its translation is CASSSTVGDFYNEQFF.

This clone was seen only once. The chain joins TRBV9 to TRBJ2-5; TRBD2 matches 10 bases. V dropped 0 bases and J dropped 13; count of bases not matched to a gene: 9. This CDR3 has 14 amino acids. The germline V gene encodes CDR1 SGDLS and CDR2 YYNGEE. CDR3 nucleotide sequence: TGTGCCAGCAGCGTAGGTAGCGGGGGGTCGCACCTGTACTTC. Protein product: CASSVGSGGSHLYF.

The chain combines TRBV19 with TRBJ2-1, with 8 nucleotides matching TRBD1. Trimming took 7 bases from V and 9 from J; bases not matched to a gene: 11. The CDR3 consists of 14 residues. Germline V lookup: CDR1 LNHDA, CDR2 SQIVND (reference sequence). The CDR3 coding sequence is TGTGCCAGTAAGGGGGACAGGCTCACGGGTGAGCAGTTCTTC. Its protein is CASKGDRLTGEQFF.

Turning to this clone: Distinct nucleotide sequences in the sample also encode this CDR3. The V gene is TRBV13, the J gene TRBJ1-1; D is uncertain. Per the germline V gene, CDR1 is PRHDT and CDR2 is FYEKMQ (reference sequence). V dropped 5 bases and J dropped 1 base, with 5 bases sitting between them. The length of the CDR3 is 12 residues. CDR3 sequence (DNA): TGTGCCAGCAGCCCTGCGAACACTGAAGCTTTCTTT. Translated, it gives CASSPANTEAFF.